These 30 T cell receptor beta chains originate from one sample sequenced in a study of identical twins. Using its own MiXCR run on the 5' RACE reads, TCRdb lists one record per CDR3 protein. In the table there are fewer than 800,000 distinct CDR3 sequences, 7.1% of which are singletons. This sample also appeared in a second study, on yellow fever vaccine responses in identical twins.

The specimen was PBMCs. These receptors were obtained from a woman aged 18-30 years in good health.

This clonotype occurred many times. The chain is built from TRBV11-2 and TRBJ2-1, with 11 bases fitting TRBD2. With V trimmed by 3 bases and J by 9 bases, 7 bases remained unmatched. The germline CDR1 and CDR2 sequences are SGHAT and FQNNGV. The CDR3 spans 15 residues. The CDR3 nucleotides are TGTGCCAGCAGCTTGATAGCGGGGGGGTTTAGTGAGCAGTTCTTC. Encoded protein: CASSLIAGGFSEQFF.

The V call is TRBV11-2, the J call TRBJ2-5, with 8 bases fitting TRBD1. Germline V gene sequence: CDR1 SGHAT, CDR2 FQNNGV. The J segment lost 3 bases and the V segment lost 1 base, leaving 10 bases of the junction unmatched. This CDR3 contains 17 residues. In DNA, the CDR3 is TGTGCCAGCAGCTTAGGCATTTCCGGGACAGGAAAAGAGACCCAGTACTTC. Translated: CASSLGISGTGKETQYF. The full variable domain, in which reference TRBV11-2 and TRBJ2-5 provide the parts outside the CDR3, is EAGVAQSPRYKIIEKRQSVAFWCNPISGHATLYWYQQILGQGPKLLIQFQNNGVVDDSQLPKDRFSAERLKGVDSTLKIQPAKLEDSAVYLCASSLGISGTGKETQYFGPGTRLLVL.

The rearrangement uses TRBV9 and TRBJ2-1; TRBD2 agrees at 9 bases. Germline CDR1 SGDLS, CDR2 YYNGEE. This CDR3 region has 15 residues. The V segment lost 0 bases and the J segment 7 bases; nucleotides outside the gene matches: 5. CDR3: CASSVVTSGGNEQFF. The CDR3 DNA sequence: TGTGCCAGCAGCGTAGTGACTAGCGGAGGGAATGAGCAGTTCTTC.

In its sample, this clonotype was seen many times. This chain links TRBV11-2 with TRBJ2-2; 12 bases agree with TRBD2. The CDR3 sequence is 16 residues long. Germline loops: CDR1 SGHAT, CDR2 FQNNGV. The V and J ends lost 5 bases and 3 bases, in that order; junction bases with no gene match: 4. CDR3 DNA: TGTGCCAGCAGCCCACGGACTAGCGGGGACACCGGGGAGCTGTTTTTT. Amino acids: CASSPRTSGDTGELFF.

This clonotype was seen a few times. This rearrangement joins TRBV11-2 to TRBJ2-5, with 7 bases identical to TRBD2. V lost 3 bases to trimming and J lost 5 bases; unmatched junction nucleotides: 9. The CDR3 has 15 amino acids. The germline V gene encodes CDR1 SGHAT and CDR2 FQNNGV. The CDR3 spells CASSFKYGGMETQYF. The CDR3 nucleotides are TGTGCCAGCAGCTTTAAATACGGGGGGATGGAGACCCAGTACTTC.

The V and J genes are TRBV20-1 and TRBJ1-1; 8 bases are shared with TRBD1. V gave up 4 bases and J gave up 3 bases; unmatched junction bases: 1. Germline V gene lookup returns CDR1 DFQATT and CDR2 SNEGSKA (reference sequence). CDR3 size: 12 residues. The CDR3 DNA reads TGCAGTGCTAACAGGGGGGACACTGAAGCTTTCTTT. It specifies CSANRGDTEAFF.

The count of this clonotype is one. The chain carries TRBV6-1 and TRBJ2-1; D remains unclear. Germline V CDR1 and CDR2: MNHNS, SASEGT. The CDR3 sequence is 15 residues long. The ends were cut back, 4 bases at V and 0 bases at J, with 10 bases in the middle. The CDR3: CASSARQSSYNEQFF. As DNA, the CDR3 is TGTGCCAGCAGTGCCAGGCAAAGCTCCTACAATGAGCAGTTCTTC.

The chain uses TRBV12-3 or TRBV12-4 and TRBJ1-5; D may be TRBD1 (6 bases). The CDR3 has 14 amino acids. Between the trimmed V and J ends, which lost 2 bases and 7 bases, there was a span of 12 bases. CDR3 region: CASSLNPGVQPQHF. The CDR3 region has the DNA TGTGCCAGCAGTTTAAATCCAGGGGTACAGCCCCAGCATTTT.

This clonotype was recorded many times. V and J are TRBV4-1 and TRBJ1-4; 8 nucleotides line up with TRBD1. Germline CDR1 and CDR2: MGHRA and YSYEKL. This CDR3 comprises 15 residues. V lost 2 bases, J lost 7 bases, and 6 bases stayed unmatched. The CDR3 sequence is CASSQWGTGGEKLFF. CDR3 in DNA: TGCGCCAGCAGCCAATGGGGGACAGGCGGTGAAAAACTGTTTTTT.

The V gene is TRBV6-2 or TRBV6-3, the J gene TRBJ2-1; 10 positions agree with TRBD2. Germline trimming cut 6 bases from V and 7 bases from J; bases unmatched to any gene: 6. This CDR3 spans 14 amino acids. Germline CDR1 is MNHEY and CDR2 is SVGEGT. Written as DNA, the CDR3 is TGTGCCAGCAGCCGGGGACTAGCGAGTAATGAGCAGTTCTTC. This translates into CASSRGLASNEQFF.

This clonotype was counted a few times. V usage is TRBV5-1 and J usage is TRBJ2-2; the match to TRBD1 covers 9 bases. This CDR3 has 17 amino acids. Trimming took 6 bases from V and 0 from J; bases not matched to a gene: 9. Germline V gives CDR1 SGHRS, CDR2 YFSETQ. CDR3 protein: CASKGQGPFANTGELFF. The CDR3 DNA follows: TGCGCCAGCAAGGGACAGGGTCCTTTCGCGAACACCGGGGAGCTGTTTTTT.

This clonotype has ten or more counts. The CDR3 DNA sequence: TGTGCCAGCAGCGAACCGGGACAAGGAGAGACCCAGTACTTC. It specifies CASSEPGQGETQYF. V and J are TRBV6-1 and TRBJ2-5; weak D call: TRBD1 (6 bases). Germline loops: CDR1 MNHNS, CDR2 SASEGT. The CDR3 totals 14 residues. Trimming left V 6 bases short and J 4 bases short, with 15 bases between.

In this sample, this clonotype turned up a few times. V and J are TRBV11-2 and TRBJ2-1; D gene uncertain. Deletions cut 0 bases from V and 7 bases from J, with 16 bases between. The CDR3 spans 16 residues. Looked up from germline, CDR1 is SGHAT and CDR2 is FQNNGV. The CDR3 region has the DNA TGTGCCAGCAGCTTAGAATCTCAGGCGTCTTCAAATGAGCAGTTCTTC. Its protein product is CASSLESQASSNEQFF.

This clonotype appeared many times. The rearrangement joins TRBV12-3 or TRBV12-4 to TRBJ2-1; TRBD2 aligns across 16 bases. The length of the CDR3 is 15 residues. Trimming took 10 bases from V and 10 from J; bases not matched to a gene: 10. The CDR3 DNA sequence: TGTGCCATCTCGGGACTAGCGGGAGGGCTTCGGGAGCAGTTCTTC. It is translated as CAISGLAGGLREQFF.

The table lists this clonotype with many counts. V is TRBV24-1 and J is TRBJ2-7; D unclear. The germline V and J ends were trimmed by 4 bases and 4 bases, with 10 bases remaining between them. Germline values: CDR1 KGHDR, CDR2 SFDVKD. The CDR3 loop spans 13 amino acids. The CDR3 here is CATSDSLSYEQYF. DNA of the CDR3: TGTGCCACCAGTGACAGCCTATCTTACGAGCAGTACTTC.

V and J are TRBV4-1 and TRBJ1-1; a possible D gene is TRBD1 (5 bases). CDR3 size: 13 residues. V shed 5 bases and J shed 6 bases, with 13 bases lying between them. Germline lookup yields CDR1 MGHRA and CDR2 YSYEKL. The CDR3 spells CASSSTGGAEAFF. The CDR3 DNA reads as TGCGCCAGCAGCTCGACCGGGGGGGCTGAAGCTTTCTTT.

This chain links TRBV5-1 with TRBJ2-3; possibly TRBD2 for D (6 bases). Germline CDR1 and CDR2: SGHRS and YFSETQ. The V gene lost 1 base and the J gene lost 3 bases, with 18 bases spanning the gap. The length of the CDR3 is 17 residues. This CDR3 is CASSLLAGSALTDTQYF. CDR3 DNA sequence: TGCGCCAGCAGCTTGTTGGCGGGATCGGCGTTAACAGATACGCAGTATTTT.

The chain carries TRBV24-1 and TRBJ2-1; 7 positions agree with TRBD2. The CDR3 extends over 16 amino acids. With V trimmed by 3 bases and J by 5 bases, 9 bases remained unmatched. Germline assignment: CDR1 KGHDR and CDR2 SFDVKD. The CDR3 DNA follows: TGTGCCACCAGTGATAGAGGCGGGAGTCGGGACAATGAGCAGTTCTTC. This sequence encodes CATSDRGGSRDNEQFF.

The V gene is TRBV2, the J gene TRBJ1-1; D is ambiguous. Per germline, CDR1 SNHLY and CDR2 FYNNEI. V gave up 8 bases and J gave up 5 bases, with 15 bases separating them. CDR3 length: 13 residues. Written as DNA, the CDR3 is TGTGCCAGCGGCCTCGAGGTGGGGACTGAAGCTTTCTTT. It translates to CASGLEVGTEAFF.

This clonotype has only a few counts. The chain uses TRBV29-1 and TRBJ2-7; D is undetermined. Germline lookup yields CDR1 SQVTM and CDR2 ANQGSEA. Trimming stripped 0 bases from V and 6 bases from J, with 9 bases between. The length of the CDR3 is 12 residues. This CDR3 reads CSVEDTAREQYF. CDR3 sequence (DNA): TGCAGCGTTGAAGACACGGCTCGCGAGCAGTACTTC.

The chain combines TRBV7-6 with TRBJ2-1; D possibly corresponds to TRBD2 (5 bases). This CDR3 has 14 amino acids. V was shortened by 1 base and J by 8 bases, with 12 bases between the two germline ends. CDR1 is SGHVS, CDR2 FNYEAQ, per germline. The DNA for the CDR3 is TGTGCCAGCAGCTTAGGGCTAGCAACATATGAGCAGTTCTTC. Protein sequence: CASSLGLATYEQFF.

There are many counts of this clonotype. The V call is TRBV12-3 or TRBV12-4, the J call TRBJ2-3; D not resolved. Trimming left V 6 bases short and J 2 bases short, with 6 bases between. CDR3 length equals 12 residues. CDR3: CASRGNTDTQYF. Written as DNA, the CDR3 is TGTGCCAGCAGGGGGAACACAGATACGCAGTATTTT.

The V call is TRBV11-2, the J call TRBJ2-7; 12 bases agree with TRBD1. Germline trimming cut 2 bases from V and 4 bases from J; bases unmatched to any gene: 12. Germline V CDR1 and CDR2: SGHAT, FQNNGV. This CDR3 comprises 18 residues. The DNA for the CDR3 is TGTGCCAGCAGCTTAAGTGACCTCGGGACAGGGGGCCTATACGAGCAGTACTTC. Protein sequence: CASSLSDLGTGGLYEQYF.

V and J are TRBV10-3 and TRBJ2-7; no reliable D call. V was pared by 2 bases and J by 0 bases, with 8 bases between. Germline-derived CDR1 and CDR2 are ENHRY and SYGVKD. This CDR3 spans 14 amino acids. The CDR3 reads CAISEIQYSYEQYF. The DNA of the CDR3 is TGTGCCATCAGTGAGATACAGTACTCCTACGAGCAGTACTTC.

CDR3 DNA: TGCAGTGCAGAAGCGGGGGGGCCGGGCGATACGCAGTATTTT. It codes for CSAEAGGPGDTQYF. The chain is built from TRBV20-1 and TRBJ2-3; 10 bases are shared with TRBD2. CDR3 size: 14 residues. Germline lookup yields CDR1 DFQATT and CDR2 SNEGSKA (reference sequence). With 6 bases clipped from V and 6 bases from J, the junction kept 9 bases outside the gene matches.

This clonotype was detected only a few times. In DNA form, the CDR3 reads TGTGCCAGCAGTGAGGGGACAGAAGAGACCCAGTACTTC. The encoded protein is CASSEGTEETQYF. The V call is TRBV28, the J call TRBJ2-5; 7 bases agree with TRBD1. CDR1 is MDHEN, CDR2 SYDVKM, per germline. The CDR3 covers 13 residues. The V and J ends lost 5 bases and 3 bases, in that order; junction bases with no gene match: 3. Together with reference TRBV28 and TRBJ2-5, the CDR3 gives the full variable domain: DVKVTQSSRYLVKRTGEKVFLECVQDMDHENMFWYRQDPGLGLRLIYFSYDVKMKEKGDIPEGYSVSREKKERFSLILESASTNQTSMYLCASSEGTEETQYFGPGTRLLVL.

This clonotype was counted ten times or more. This chain links TRBV25-1 with TRBJ2-1; 7 bases map to TRBD2. V shed 4 bases and J 3 bases; nucleotides not matched to a gene: 3. Looked up from germline, CDR1 is MGHDK and CDR2 is SYGVNS. This CDR3 is 14 amino acids long. CDR3 amino acids: CASSGLADYNEQFF. The CDR3 DNA sequence: TGTGCCAGCAGTGGGCTAGCGGACTACAATGAGCAGTTCTTC.

This clonotype occurred a few times. CDR3 loop: CASTGRNNEKLFF. The CDR3 nucleotides read TGTGCCAGCACTGGCAGAAATAATGAAAAACTGTTTTTT. This chain links TRBV12-3 or TRBV12-4 with TRBJ1-4; D unresolved. Deletions cut 7 bases from V and 4 bases from J, with 10 bases between. The CDR3 loop spans 13 amino acids.

This clonotype was seen a handful of times. This chain joins TRBV12-3 or TRBV12-4 and TRBJ1-2; D gene unclear. Trimming removed 4 bases at V and 4 bases at J, with 13 bases between. This CDR3 spans 14 amino acids. The CDR3 reads CASSSLPGFYGYTF. CDR3 nucleotides: TGTGCCAGCAGTTCCCTCCCGGGGTTCTATGGCTACACCTTC.

This clonotype occurred many times. The gene calls are TRBV12-3 or TRBV12-4 and TRBJ2-1; D tentatively fits TRBD1 or TRBD2 (6 bases each). This CDR3 spans 13 amino acids. V was clipped by 3 bases and J by 6 bases, with 9 bases between them. The DNA of the CDR3 is TGTGCCAGCAGTTTTAGGGGGGTCAATGAGCAGTTCTTC. Its protein is CASSFRGVNEQFF.